This TCR beta chain was sequenced in a study of cytomegalovirus exposure and HLA in healthy donors. PCR used 60 Vbeta primers and 13 Jbeta primers. The table came from immunoSEQ multiplex PCR; TCRdb's copy has only in-frame clones and leaves some out. The sample has about 170,000 clones, 80% to 85% seen once. Study conclusions and caveats: Common viral pathogens were later found to be apparently linked to several of the most significant clusters.

This clone has just one count. Antigen: not known. CDR3 length: 12 amino acids. The gene calls are TRBV21-1 and TRBJ2-7; the table's D call of TRBD2 was not tested on the DNA. TRBV21-1 is noted as a pseudogene. Material: PBMCs. The sequence came from a boy aged 2 to 9 in good health and CMV-seronegative. CDR3 in amino acids: CASLGAGYEQYF. The CDR3 coding sequence is TGTGCCAGCCTCGGAGCGGGCTACGAGCAGTACTTC.